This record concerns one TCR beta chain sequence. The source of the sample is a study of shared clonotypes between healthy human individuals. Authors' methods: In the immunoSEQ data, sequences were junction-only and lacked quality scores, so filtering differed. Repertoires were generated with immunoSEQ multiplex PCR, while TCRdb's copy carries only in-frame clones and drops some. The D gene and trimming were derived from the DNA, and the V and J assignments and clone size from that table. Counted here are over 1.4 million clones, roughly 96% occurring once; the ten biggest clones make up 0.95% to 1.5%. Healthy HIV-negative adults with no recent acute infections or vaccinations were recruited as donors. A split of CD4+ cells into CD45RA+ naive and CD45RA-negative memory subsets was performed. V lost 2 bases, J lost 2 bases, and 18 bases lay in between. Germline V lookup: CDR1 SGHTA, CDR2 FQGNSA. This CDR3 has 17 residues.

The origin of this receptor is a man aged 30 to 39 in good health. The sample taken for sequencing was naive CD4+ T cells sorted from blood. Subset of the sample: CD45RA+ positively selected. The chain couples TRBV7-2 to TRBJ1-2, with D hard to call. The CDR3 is CASSLSLAVPPNYGYTF. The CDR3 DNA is TGTGCCAGCAGCTTAAGCCTCGCAGTACCGCCGAACTATGGCTACACCTTC. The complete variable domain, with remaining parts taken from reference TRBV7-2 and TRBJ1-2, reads GAGVSQSPSNKVTEKGKDVELRCDPISGHTALYWYRQSLGQGLEFLIYFQGNSAPDKSGLPSDRFSAERTGGSVSTLTIQRTQQEDSAVYLCASSLSLAVPPNYGYTFGSGTRLTVV.